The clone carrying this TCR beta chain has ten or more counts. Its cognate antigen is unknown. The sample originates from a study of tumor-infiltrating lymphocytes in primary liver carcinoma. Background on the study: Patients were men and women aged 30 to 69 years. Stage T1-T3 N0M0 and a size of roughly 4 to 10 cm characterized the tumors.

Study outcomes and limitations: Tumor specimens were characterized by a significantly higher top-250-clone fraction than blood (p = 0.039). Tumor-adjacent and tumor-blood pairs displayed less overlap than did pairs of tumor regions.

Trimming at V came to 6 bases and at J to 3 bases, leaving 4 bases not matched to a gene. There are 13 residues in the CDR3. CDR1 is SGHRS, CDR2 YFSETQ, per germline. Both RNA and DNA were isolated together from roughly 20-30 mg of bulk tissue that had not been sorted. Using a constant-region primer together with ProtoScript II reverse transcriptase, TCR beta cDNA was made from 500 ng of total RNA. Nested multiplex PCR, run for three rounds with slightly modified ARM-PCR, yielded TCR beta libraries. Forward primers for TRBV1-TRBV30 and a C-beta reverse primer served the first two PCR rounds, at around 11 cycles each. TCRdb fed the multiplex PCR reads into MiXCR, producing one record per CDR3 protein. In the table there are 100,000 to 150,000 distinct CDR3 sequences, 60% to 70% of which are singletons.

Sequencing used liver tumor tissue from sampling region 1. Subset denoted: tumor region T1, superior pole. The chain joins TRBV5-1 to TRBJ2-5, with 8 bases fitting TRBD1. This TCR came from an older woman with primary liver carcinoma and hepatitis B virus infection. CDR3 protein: CASKQGAEETQYF. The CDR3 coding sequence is TGCGCCAGCAAGCAGGGGGCGGAAGAGACCCAGTACTTC.